One sample yielded the 26 T cell receptor beta chains listed below, sequenced in a study of control samples from healthy donors and cancer patients. The assay was immunoSEQ multiplex PCR, and TCRdb's table has in-frame clones only and misses some. The table has about 120,000 clones, under 95% seen once; the top ten hold around 1.6%. The sample was PBMCs. The receptors originated from a man aged 50-60 years with head and neck cancer.

V and J are TRBV5-6 and TRBJ1-2, with 8 bases fitting TRBD1. Losses at the gene ends were 0 bases for V and 7 bases for J; bases not matched to a gene: 2. This CDR3 is 13 amino acids long. Germline CDR1 and CDR2: SGHDT and YYEEEE. This CDR3 is CASSLGTGPGYTF. CDR3 coding DNA: TGTGCCAGCAGCTTGGGGACAGGGCCTGGCTACACCTTC.

As concerns this clone: At one end the junction does not follow the germline gene, possibly because of a read error. The CDR3 loop reads CASSLSGKASSLHF. The CDR3 bases are TGTGCCAGCAGCTTATCAGGGAAGGCTTCATCCCTCCACTTT. V gene TRBV11-1 combines with J gene TRBJ1-6, with D perhaps matching TRBD1 (5 bases). From germline, CDR1 is SGHAT and CDR2 FQDESV (reference sequence). CDR3 length: 14 residues.

This sequence joins TRBV6-5 and TRBJ1-6, with D tentatively TRBD1 (6 bases). The germline V gene encodes CDR1 MNHEY and CDR2 SVGAGI. The CDR3 is 14 amino acids. Trimming shortened V by 6 bases and J by 10 bases, and 16 bases separated the two germline ends. CDR3 nucleotides: TGTGCCAGCAGCCCACAGGGTGGGGCCTCACCCCTCCACTTT. Translated: CASSPQGGASPLHF.

The chain couples TRBV7-9 to TRBJ1-3; perhaps TRBD1 as D (6 bases). The CDR3 loop spans 16 amino acids. V lost 3 bases, J lost 1 base, and 13 bases lay in between. Germline V lookup: CDR1 SEHNR, CDR2 FQNEAQ (reference sequence). The DNA of the CDR3 is TGTGCCAGCAGCTTCTACAGGGAGACTTCTGGAAACACCATATATTTT. As protein: CASSFYRETSGNTIYF.

This clone was counted only a few times. The chain employs TRBV13 and TRBJ1-6; D is unclear. V shed 2 bases and J shed 1 base, with 12 bases lying between them. Germline V gene lookup returns CDR1 PRHDT and CDR2 FYEKMQ (reference sequence). The CDR3 covers 17 residues. The CDR3 DNA is TGTGCCAGCAGCTTACAACCCCGGGGATCCTATAATTCACCCCTCCACTTT. It is translated as CASSLQPRGSYNSPLHF.

The rearrangement uses TRBV4-2 and TRBJ1-2; D gene ambiguous. This CDR3 has 15 amino acids. V was trimmed by 0 bases and J by 4 bases, leaving 12 bases between them. Germline values: CDR1 LGHNA, CDR2 YNFKEQ. The CDR3 region has the DNA TGTGCCAGCAGCCAAGAAGAAGGCGGCGGCTATGGCTACACCTTC. It encodes CASSQEEGGGYGYTF.

In DNA, the CDR3 is TGTGCCAGTAGTATCCAAGGTAGCAATCAGCCCCAGCATTTT. Protein sequence: CASSIQGSNQPQHF. The chain has TRBV19 and TRBJ1-5, with D unresolved. The CDR3 has 14 amino acids. Trimming took off 3 bases at V and 0 bases at J, with 6 bases between the two ends. Germline assignment: CDR1 LNHDA and CDR2 SQIVND (reference sequence).

The chain carries TRBV18 and TRBJ1-6; tentative D call: TRBD1 (5 bases). V gave up 6 bases and J gave up 0 bases, with 12 bases separating them. CDR1 and CDR2 (germline): KGHSH, LQKENI. This CDR3 contains 16 residues. The CDR3 sequence: CASSPGGSSYNSPLHF. CDR3 in DNA: TGTGCCAGCTCTCCGGGGGGGAGCTCCTATAATTCACCCCTCCACTTT.

The chain links TRBV18 to TRBJ2-5, with D unclear. The CDR3 is 13 residues long. The germline V and J ends were trimmed by 3 bases and 1 base, with 6 bases remaining between them. The V gene's germline CDR1 is KGHSH and CDR2 LQKENI. The CDR3 here is CASSPGIQETQYF. CDR3 coding DNA: TGTGCCAGCTCACCGGGGATCCAAGAGACCCAGTACTTC.

The CDR3 here is CAWSLKGQGTDTQYF. CDR3 bases: TGTGCCTGGAGTCTGAAGGGACAGGGAACAGATACGCAGTATTTT. The V call is TRBV30, the J call TRBJ2-3; 9 positions match TRBD1. From germline, CDR1 is GTSNPN and CDR2 SVGIG (reference sequence). The V and J ends lost 2 bases and 3 bases, in that order; junction bases with no gene match: 6. The CDR3 runs to 15 residues.

V and J are TRBV19 and TRBJ2-3, with TRBD2 matching over 7 bases. The length of the CDR3 is 14 residues. The germline V gene has CDR1 LNHDA and CDR2 SQIVND (reference sequence). The ends lost 5 bases at V and 4 bases at J; junction bases unmatched: 6. CDR3 nucleotide sequence: TGTGCCAGTAGTCTCGCCCTAGCGGCAGATACGCAGTATTTT. This translates into CASSLALAADTQYF.

This rearrangement joins TRBV5-1 to TRBJ2-7, with TRBD2 matching over 10 bases. Looked up from germline, CDR1 is SGHRS and CDR2 is YFSETQ. The CDR3 contains 15 residues. V was clipped by 3 bases and J by 3 bases; unmatched bases: 6. The CDR3 coding sequence is TGCGCCAGCAGCTCCTTCCTAGCGGGGGTCTACGAGCAGTACTTC. Translation gives CASSSFLAGVYEQYF.

This clone was observed once. The J gene is TRBJ1-2, the V gene TRBV3-1 (or the pseudogene TRBV3-2); perhaps TRBD1 as D (6 bases). CDR1 and CDR2 (germline): LGHDT, YNNKEL (reference sequence). V was trimmed by 4 bases and J by 4 bases, leaving 10 bases between them. The CDR3 runs 13 residues. CDR3 amino acids: CASSLQGTYGYTF. CDR3 DNA: TGTGCCAGCAGCCTACAGGGTACCTATGGCTACACCTTC.

The J gene is TRBJ2-5, the V gene TRBV18; possible D gene TRBD1, 8 bases. V was pared by 8 bases and J by 3 bases, with 16 bases between. Germline CDR1 reads KGHSH; CDR2 reads LQKENI. The CDR3 loop spans 14 amino acids. The chain's CDR3 is CASADRAGEETQYF. For the CDR3, the DNA is TGTGCCAGCGCGGACAGGGCGGGGGAAGAGACCCAGTACTTC.

This chain uses TRBV12-3 or TRBV12-4 with TRBJ1-1; TRBD1 might be the D (6 bases). The germline V and J ends were trimmed by 7 bases and 6 bases, with 12 bases remaining between them. CDR3 length equals 12 residues. The CDR3 nucleotides read TGTGCCAGCACCATAGGGGGGGCTGAAGCTTTCTTT. This encodes CASTIGGAEAFF.

The chain carries TRBV6-6 and TRBJ2-1, with D perhaps matching TRBD2 (7 bases). Germline V lookup: CDR1 MNHNY, CDR2 SVGAGI (reference sequence). Between the trimmed V and J ends, which lost 6 bases and 4 bases, there was a span of 16 bases. The length of the CDR3 is 15 residues. CDR3 protein: CASSLSAGAYNEQFF. The CDR3 DNA reads as TGTGCCAGCAGCCTCTCGGCGGGGGCGTACAATGAGCAGTTCTTC.

The table lists this clone with a count of one. This sample also contains other DNA sequences that code for the same CDR3. The rearrangement joins TRBV7-2 to TRBJ1-2; a weak D match, TRBD1 (5 bases). Between the trimmed V and J ends, which lost 1 base and 4 bases, there was a span of 7 bases. The CDR3 has 13 amino acids. Looked up from germline, CDR1 is SGHTA and CDR2 is FQGNSA. The CDR3 sequence is CASSLGGIYGYTF. CDR3 bases: TGTGCCAGCAGCTTAGGGGGGATCTATGGCTACACCTTC.

The gene calls are TRBV27 and TRBJ2-7; 11 bases are shared with TRBD2. With 5 bases clipped from V and 5 bases from J, the junction kept 8 bases outside the gene matches. The germline V gene encodes CDR1 MNHEY and CDR2 SMNVEV (reference sequence). This CDR3 is built from 15 residues. The CDR3: CASSGRLAGLHEQYF. CDR3 DNA: TGTGCCAGCAGTGGAAGACTAGCGGGGTTACACGAGCAGTACTTC.

The genes are TRBV5-4 and TRBJ2-4; 10 nucleotides line up with TRBD1. The trim removed 3 bases at V and 0 bases at J, leaving 6 bases unmatched. CDR3 length: 17 amino acids. Germline V gives CDR1 SGHNT, CDR2 YYREEE (reference sequence). CDR3 amino acids: CASSWVGQGEAKNIQYF. Here the CDR3 DNA reads TGTGCCAGCAGCTGGGTTGGACAGGGGGAAGCCAAAAACATTCAGTACTTC.

The chain uses TRBV7-2 and TRBJ1-6, with TRBD1 as a possible D gene (5 bases). The length of the CDR3 is 15 residues. The germline V gene has CDR1 SGHTA and CDR2 FQGNSA. The V end was cut by 2 bases, the J end by 6 bases, with 11 bases between. The CDR3: CASSLTRVGNSPLHF. In nucleotides, the CDR3 is TGTGCCAGCAGCTTAACCAGGGTCGGTAATTCACCCCTCCACTTT.

This chain joins TRBV7-9 and TRBJ1-2; D gene uncertain. Germline V gene lookup returns CDR1 SEHNR and CDR2 FQNEAQ (reference sequence). V was trimmed by 2 bases and J by 8 bases, leaving 12 bases between them. The CDR3 length is 13 residues. The CDR3 is CASSLSTGGGYTF. Written as DNA, the CDR3 is TGTGCCAGCAGCTTAAGCACGGGCGGAGGCTACACCTTC. Variable domain in full (rest from reference TRBV7-9 and TRBJ1-2): DTGVSQNPRHKITKRGQNVTFRCDPISEHNRLYWYRQTLGQGPEFLTYFQNEAQLEKSRLLSDRFSAERPKGSFSTLEIQRTEQGDSAMYLCASSLSTGGGYTFGSGTRLTVV.

V and J are TRBV5-6 and TRBJ2-3, with D possibly being TRBD1 (5 bases). The CDR3 is 15 residues long. Trimming stripped 2 bases from V and 3 bases from J, with 13 bases between. CDR1 and CDR2 from the germline V gene are SGHDT and YYEEEE. CDR3 in DNA: TGTGCCAGCAGCTTCGGAAGACAGAGAACAGATACGCAGTATTTT. As protein: CASSFGRQRTDTQYF.

The chain recombines TRBV5-6 with TRBJ1-6, with D possibly matching TRBD1 (5 bases). The CDR3 is made up of 17 amino acids. V was cut by 0 bases and J by 2 bases, with 12 bases left in between. Germline V gives CDR1 SGHDT, CDR2 YYEEEE. In DNA, the CDR3 is TGTGCCAGCAGCTTGGGCAGGGCTGGGGCCTATAATTCACCCCTCCACTTT. The encoded protein is CASSLGRAGAYNSPLHF.

For the CDR3, the DNA is TGTGCCAGCAGATTTACCGGGACAGGGTACACCGGGGAGCTGTTTTTT. This translates into CASRFTGTGYTGELFF. V is TRBV7-2 and J is TRBJ2-2; 9 bases align to TRBD1. Trimming at V came to 6 bases and at J to 3 bases, leaving 8 bases not matched to a gene. The CDR3 spans 16 residues. In germline, CDR1 is SGHTA, CDR2 FQGNSA.

The chain recombines TRBV9 with TRBJ1-2, with TRBD1 matching 7 bases. Germline CDR1 SGDLS, CDR2 YYNGEE. V shed 3 bases, J shed 0 bases, and the junction held 2 bases outside the gene matches. The CDR3 sequence is 14 residues long. CDR3 loop: CASSGQGPNYGYTF. CDR3 nucleotide sequence: TGTGCCAGCAGCGGACAGGGACCTAACTATGGCTACACCTTC.

The V gene is TRBV4-3, the J gene TRBJ2-7; 12 bases are shared with TRBD1. CDR1 and CDR2 from the germline V gene are LGHNA and YSLEER. The CDR3 is 14 amino acids. With 4 bases clipped from V and 4 bases from J, the junction kept 2 bases outside the gene matches. Written as DNA, the CDR3 is TGCGCCAGCAGCCGGGACAGGGGGCAATACGAGCAGTACTTC. As protein: CASSRDRGQYEQYF.